This T cell receptor (beta chain) was recorded in a study of shared clonotypes between healthy human individuals. The germline CDR1 and CDR2 sequences are MDHEN and SYDVKM. The V end lost 6 bases, the J end lost 0 bases, and 12 bases lay between the germline ends. The CDR3 spans 16 residues. Libraries were prepared by immunoSEQ multiplex PCR; TCRdb keeps only in-frame clonotypes and omits some of them. In the table there are 1 million to 1.3 million clones, around three quarters of which are singletons. CD45RA-negative memory and CD45RA+ naive subsets were split from the CD4+ cells. Study outcomes and limitations: Naive subsets tended to show greater estimated richness than memory subsets. Sequencing of the sorted subsets was shown by rarefaction to be incomplete despite large depth.

This clone is a singleton in its sample. Antigen unknown. The specimen was memory CD4+ T cells from PBMCs. The subset here: CD45RA-negative fraction. This receptor was taken from a man aged 18 to 30 in good health. Some clones in this sample may be carry-over from other donors' samples. The chain has TRBV28 and TRBJ2-6; D is undetermined. The CDR3 here is CASSPMLGSGANVLTF. As DNA, the CDR3 is TGTGCCAGCAGCCCGATGCTGGGCTCTGGGGCCAACGTCCTGACTTTC.